The rows below give T cell receptor beta chains drawn from one sample of a study of cytomegalovirus exposure and HLA in healthy donors. Produced via immunoSEQ multiplex PCR; TCRdb's table is partial and in-frame only. This table has 150,000 to 200,000 clones, about 80% appearing once. Source material: PBMCs. The receptors shown here come from a young man in good health and CMV-seronegative. CDR3s include the opening cysteine and the closing phenylalanine or tryptophan. Each record gives: CDR3 DNA, CDR3 protein, clone size, V gene, J gene, D gene. D genes are given only for firm matches. A clone size is listed for some rows: how often the clone was seen (once, few, many), or a class if it is expanded.

TGTGCCAGCAGCTTAGGTTCGGGGTTGTCTTCCTACAATGAGCAGTTCTTC,CASSLGSGLSSYNEQFF,NA,TRBV11-2,TRBJ2-1,NA
TGCAGCCCCGGGTCGCTCACTGAAGCTTTCTTT,CSPGSLTEAFF,once,TRBV29-1,TRBJ1-1,NA
TGTGCCGGCCGCGGGACAGAGAACACTGAAGCTTTCTTT,CAGRGTENTEAFF,few,TRBV10-3,TRBJ1-1,TRBD1
TGTGCCAGCAGCGTAGCTACTGGGGGACAGGGAAGGTACGAGCAGTACTTC,CASSVATGGQGRYEQYF,NA,TRBV9,TRBJ2-7,TRBD1
TGTGCCAGCAGGGGAGGGTATGGCTACACCTTC,CASRGGYGYTF,NA,TRBV7-9,TRBJ1-2,NA
TGTGCCAGCAGCCAAGATTGGGTCGGGACTTTCGCGAACACCGGGGAGCTGTTTTTT,CASSQDWVGTFANTGELFF,NA,TRBV14,TRBJ2-2,NA
TGTGCCAGTAGTGGACAGGGGTGGATTCGCTATGGCTACACCTTC,CASSGQGWIRYGYTF,NA,TRBV19,TRBJ1-2,TRBD1
TGTGCCAGTAGTATCCGATTGGTAGGACAGGTAGGAGACATTCAGTACTTC,CASSIRLVGQVGDIQYF,NA,TRBV19,TRBJ2-4,TRBD1
TGTGCCAGCAGCTTAGTTTTAGGGGGACAAGAGACCCAGTACTTC,CASSLVLGGQETQYF,once,TRBV11-2,TRBJ2-5,NA
TGCGCCAGCAGCTGGACAGGGGATGGGGCAGATACGCAGTATTTT,CASSWTGDGADTQYF,few,TRBV5-1,TRBJ2-3,TRBD1
TGCGCCAGCAGCCAAGAAGCCCAACCCTCTAACTATGGCTACACCTTC,CASSQEAQPSNYGYTF,NA,TRBV4-1,TRBJ1-2,NA
TGTGCCACCAGCAGAATCCCGGGACAGGGGACCTACGAGCAGTACTTC,CATSRIPGQGTYEQYF,NA,TRBV15,TRBJ2-7,TRBD1
TGCAGCGTTGGGCAGGGCAACTACGAGCAGTACTTC,CSVGQGNYEQYF,NA,TRBV29-1,TRBJ2-7,NA
TGCGCCAGCAGCTTGGACGGAGATAGCAATCAGCCCCAGCATTTT,CASSLDGDSNQPQHF,NA,TRBV5-1,TRBJ1-5,NA
TGTGCCAGCAGTTACGGGGGGAGGGATCAGCCCCAGCATTTT,CASSYGGRDQPQHF,once,TRBV6-5,TRBJ1-5,NA
TGTGCCAGCAGCGTAGGAGAGGGCCTCGCAAATTATGGCTACACCTTC,CASSVGEGLANYGYTF,NA,TRBV9,TRBJ1-2,NA
TGTGCCAGCAGTCCACAGACAGGGATGAGCAATCAGCCCCAGCATTTT,CASSPQTGMSNQPQHF,NA,TRBV28,TRBJ1-5,TRBD1
TGTGCCAGCAGCCCGACTAGCGGGATAGTAACTCGATACGAGCAGTACTTC,CASSPTSGIVTRYEQYF,NA,TRBV5-4,TRBJ2-7,TRBD2